A single sample gave rise to the 15 T cell receptor beta chains below, sequenced in a study of glioma-infiltrating T cells. TCR alpha and beta CDR3 regions were amplified from RNA using iRepertoire nested multiplex PCR. Each CDR3 protein is one row after TCRdb ran MiXCR on the multiplex PCR reads. The sample has roughly 100,000 distinct CDR3 sequences, around 30% seen once. Sequencing input: glioma tissue, nonneoplastic brain tissue, or PBMCs (not recorded which). These receptors were obtained from a human donor with low-grade glioma or glioblastoma, undergoing nonglioma brain surgery, or in good health (not recorded which).

This clonotype was counted between two and nine times. This chain links TRBV7-9 with TRBJ1-2; 10 bases fit TRBD1. This CDR3 has 15 amino acids. V dropped 5 bases and J dropped 7; count of bases not matched to a gene: 10. Per the germline V gene, CDR1 is SEHNR and CDR2 is FQNEAQ (reference sequence). The CDR3 sequence: CASSHQTGGTAGYTF. CDR3 in DNA: TGTGCCAGCAGCCACCAGACAGGGGGCACCGCTGGCTACACCTTC.

This clonotype was picked up a small number of times. The CDR3 DNA sequence: TGTGCCAGCAGTTGGACTCCCCCGACAGACAATGAGCAGTTCTTC. It yields the protein CASSWTPPTDNEQFF. This chain connects TRBV12-3 or TRBV12-4 to TRBJ2-1; perhaps D is TRBD1 or TRBD2 (5 bases each). Trimming pared 4 bases from V and 5 bases from J, leaving 15 bases between. This CDR3 region has 15 residues.

A remark on this clonotype: One junction end does not reproduce the germline sequence, and a read error may be involved. The chain has TRBV14 and TRBJ1-1, with 9 nucleotides matching TRBD1. The CDR3 loop spans 14 amino acids. Germline V gene data show CDR1 as SGHDN and CDR2 as FVKESK. CDR3 sequence (DNA): TGTGCCAGCACCGTACAGGGGGCTTCCACTGAAGTTTTCTTT. Translated, it gives CASTVQGASTEVFF.

As to this clonotype: This could be a read error, since a much larger clone is one nucleotide away. The V gene is TRBV7-2, the J gene TRBJ1-6, with D unresolved. This CDR3 spans 14 amino acids. CDR1 and CDR2 (germline): SGHTA, FQGNSA. Deletions cut 6 bases from V and 8 bases from J, with 14 bases between. CDR3 region: CASSQIVRDSPLHF. The CDR3 coding sequence is TGTGCCAGCAGTCAGATAGTCCGGGATTCACCCCTCCACTTT.

Many counts were recorded for this clonotype. This chain connects TRBV4-2 to TRBJ2-7; no definite D call. The germline gives CDR1 LGHNA, CDR2 YNFKEQ. The CDR3 spans 14 residues. V was cut by 6 bases and J by 4 bases, with 16 bases left in between. CDR3 region: CASSPGTMGYEQYF. As DNA, the CDR3 is TGTGCCAGCAGTCCCGGAACGATGGGTTACGAGCAGTACTTC.

On this clonotype itself: Given a much more abundant clone one base away, this may be a read error. The CDR3 DNA sequence: TGTGCCAATTCACCGGGACAGGGAAATGAAGCTTTATTT. Translated: CANSPGQGNEALF. The V gene is TRBV10-3, the J gene TRBJ1-1; the match to TRBD1 covers 9 bases. CDR3 length: 13 residues. Germline loops: CDR1 ENHRY, CDR2 SYGVKD.

The CDR3 is CASSVMSSNGELFF. The CDR3, as DNA: TGTGCCAGCAGCGTAATGTCCTCGAACGGGGAGCTGTTTTTT. This chain links TRBV9 with TRBJ2-2; D remains ambiguous. This CDR3 comprises 14 residues. V lost 1 base and J 7 bases, leaving 11 bases between the germline ends. Germline V gene sequence: CDR1 SGDLS, CDR2 YYNGEE.

Comments on this clonotype: At one boundary the junction diverges from the germline segment, which might be a read error. The V gene is TRBV28, the J gene TRBJ2-5, with 7 nucleotides matching TRBD1. Germline V gene lookup returns CDR1 MDHEN and CDR2 SYDVKM. This CDR3 is built from 15 residues. The CDR3 bases are TGTGCCAGCAGTTTATCACAGGGGCCCCAAGGGACCCAGTACTTC. Encoded protein: CASSLSQGPQGTQYF.

This clonotype was detected a few times. This chain links TRBV7-8 with TRBJ2-7; the match to TRBD2 covers 7 bases. The germline V gene encodes CDR1 SGHVS and CDR2 FQNEAQ. The CDR3 spans 14 residues. With 6 bases clipped from V and 0 bases from J, the junction kept 5 bases outside the gene matches. The chain's CDR3 is CASSPRDYSYEQYF. As DNA, the CDR3 is TGTGCCAGCAGTCCACGGGACTACTCCTACGAGCAGTACTTC.

This clonotype was seen at least ten times. The chain recombines TRBV28 with TRBJ2-1; TRBD2 matches 15 bases. The V gene's germline CDR1 is MDHEN and CDR2 SYDVKM. Trimming removed 5 bases from V and 4 bases from J; junction bases left unmatched: 6. The CDR3 is 17 amino acids. The CDR3 DNA reads as TGTGCCAGCAGTCCACAGGGACTAGCGGGGGGATACAATGAGCAGTTCTTC. Translating it yields CASSPQGLAGGYNEQFF.

This clonotype was seen at least ten times. The rearrangement links TRBV6-1 to TRBJ1-1; D is undetermined. The CDR3 loop spans 13 amino acids. V was pared by 5 bases and J by 9 bases, with 16 bases between. The germline gives CDR1 MNHNS, CDR2 SASEGT. CDR3 sequence: CASSQYGSTKAFF. CDR3 nucleotide sequence: TGTGCCAGCAGTCAATACGGGAGTACCAAAGCTTTCTTT.

The V and J genes are TRBV6-5 and TRBJ1-1; the D is unclear. This CDR3 is 15 amino acids long. Per the germline V gene, CDR1 is MNHEY and CDR2 is SVGAGI. V gave up 2 bases and J gave up 4 bases, with 14 bases separating them. Written as DNA, the CDR3 is TGTGCCAGCAGTTACCGAGGAAGTGTGAGCACTGAAGCTTTCTTT. This encodes CASSYRGSVSTEAFF.

This clonotype came up many times. The chain has TRBV24-1 and TRBJ1-3, with D perhaps TRBD1 (6 bases). Germline CDR1 is KGHDR and CDR2 is SFDVKD. The CDR3 totals 15 residues. The V end was cut by 4 bases, the J end by 2 bases, with 11 bases between. The CDR3 DNA sequence: TGTGCCACCAGTGACGGGGGGCAAACTGGAAACACCATATATTTT. Translated, it gives CATSDGGQTGNTIYF.

This clonotype was detected only a few times. This sequence joins TRBV18 and TRBJ2-5; possibly TRBD1 for D (5 bases). CDR1 KGHSH and CDR2 LQKENI come from the germline V gene. The CDR3 has 13 amino acids. The germline V and J ends were trimmed by 6 bases and 1 base, with 9 bases remaining between them. CDR3 nucleotide sequence: TGTGCCAGCTCTAGGACAACCCAAGAGACCCAGTACTTC. This translates into CASSRTTQETQYF.

This rearrangement joins TRBV12-3 or TRBV12-4 to TRBJ2-1; TRBD1 matches at 9 bases. After removal of 4 bases from V and 0 bases from J, the junction contained 13 bases not matched to a gene. The CDR3 is 19 residues long. CDR3 bases: TGTGCCAGCAGTTCCCAAACTCCCGGGACAGGGATCTCCTACAATGAGCAGTTCTTC. This codes for CASSSQTPGTGISYNEQFF.